This T cell receptor (beta chain) was found in a study of blood T cell repertoires in COVID-19. Study-level background: Collection of acute and convalescent COVID-19 samples took place in the United States, Italy and Spain. In each case, the material was cDNA or gDNA derived from T cells, B-cell-depleted T cells, or PBMCs.

Method: immunoSEQ multiplex PCR; TCRdb's copy keeps in-frame clones and lacks some. The sample has approximately 60,000 clones, approximately 85% seen once; the top ten hold 15% to 20%. The trim removed 3 bases at V and 0 bases at J, leaving 4 bases unmatched. The CDR3 totals 16 residues. Looked up from germline, CDR1 is SGHVS and CDR2 is FNYEAQ. The chain carries TRBV7-6 and TRBJ2-3; TRBD2 matches 9 bases. The sequencing input was peripheral blood. This receptor was taken from a human donor in a cohort sampled during active COVID-19. The CDR3 is CASSFSGGTSTDTQYF. CDR3 DNA sequence: TGTGCCAGCAGCTTTAGCGGGGGCACTAGCACAGATACGCAGTATTTT.